Listed below are T cell receptor beta chains from one sample, sequenced in a study of spatial heterogeneity in lung cancer. Using its own MiXCR run on the 5' RACE reads, TCRdb lists one record per CDR3 protein. Here the sample spans some 41,000 distinct CDR3 sequences, over 9.5% being singletons. Here the sequenced sample was PBMCs, taken at follow-up. These receptors came from a female donor with early-stage non-small cell lung cancer. Each CDR3 is given with its conserved first and last residue.

j_call	v_call	cdr3_aa
TRBJ2-3	TRBV9	CASSVAPRSSSTDTQYF
TRBJ2-1	TRBV3-1	CASSQVLGFNDNEQFF
TRBJ1-5	TRBV28	CASSPRRGNSNQPQHF
TRBJ2-2	TRBV14	CASSHQDYSGELFF
TRBJ1-4	TRBV20-1	CSAAPQSTNEKLFF
TRBJ1-6	TRBV3-1	CASTGQANNSPLHF
TRBJ2-2	TRBV4-1	CASSRQNTGELFF
TRBJ1-1	TRBV20-1	CSRATGTEAFF
TRBJ1-5	TRBV29-1	CSVEDTDLSNQPQHF
TRBJ2-7	TRBV7-8	CASKRQDSYEQYF
TRBJ2-7	TRBV6-2/TRBV6-3	CASSLGGNSFEQYF
TRBJ2-3	TRBV4-1	CASTLNGGPATDTQYF
TRBJ1-4	TRBV7-2	CASSQGPIGFATNEKLFF
TRBJ2-7	TRBV20-1	CSASGDNAGEQYF
TRBJ2-5	TRBV6-2/TRBV6-3	CASSYGDVDQETQYF
TRBJ2-7	TRBV28	CASRAAVGEYF
TRBJ2-1	TRBV28	CASGKRNEQFF
TRBJ2-6	TRBV19	CASSRGYGTGRSGANVLTF
TRBJ2-7	TRBV28	CASSFAPGLVTSYEQYF
TRBJ2-2	TRBV15	CATSTQANTGELFF
TRBJ2-4	TRBV4-3	CASSQDFEGAKNIQYF
TRBJ1-6	TRBV7-2	CASSLGTVKNSPLHF
TRBJ2-3	TRBV12-3/TRBV12-4	CASSSETGGRDTQYF
TRBJ1-1	TRBV12-3/TRBV12-4	CASSPGQVRLAITEAFF
TRBJ2-1	TRBV5-1	CASSLQLFRNEQFF
TRBJ1-2	TRBV10-3	CATSQVYGYTF
TRBJ1-2	TRBV6-4	CASSDGPYGYTF
TRBJ2-7	TRBV5-6	CASSLGKRYEQYF
TRBJ1-1	TRBV4-2	CASSQDLRRPTEAFF
TRBJ2-3	TRBV7-9	CASSPSTDTQYF
TRBJ2-1	TRBV5-1	CASSLGTSGNEQFF